What follows are 9 T cell receptor beta chains derived from one specimen sequenced in a study of OX40 agonist ivuxolimab in advanced cancers. Some clones are missing from TCRdb's copy, which holds only in-frame ones; the method was immunoSEQ multiplex PCR. Here the sample spans 55,000 to 70,000 clones, around 88% being singletons. The specimen comprised CD4+ or CD8+ T cells sorted from blood, sampled in a trial of the OX40 agonist ivuxolimab. The receptors derive from an adult with an advanced solid tumor such as melanoma, head and neck, liver or kidney cancer.

A word on this clone: The same CDR3 is also encoded by other DNA sequences in this sample. The V gene is TRBV30, the J gene TRBJ2-7; 8 bases are a match to TRBD1. V trimming: 0 bases; J trimming: 7 bases; junction bases outside the gene matches: 2. The CDR3 covers 12 residues. From germline, CDR1 is GTSNPN and CDR2 SVGIG (reference sequence). In DNA, the CDR3 is TGTGCCTGGAGTGTCGACAGGGGTGAGCAGTACTTC. Its translation: CAWSVDRGEQYF.

Only one count was recorded for this clone. The chain recombines TRBV11-2 with TRBJ2-5, with 7 positions matching TRBD2. V lost 5 bases to trimming and J lost 3 bases; unmatched junction nucleotides: 18. Germline V gene lookup returns CDR1 SGHAT and CDR2 FQNNGV. The CDR3 runs to 18 residues. The CDR3 region is CASSPEGWAGVGKETQYF. The CDR3 nucleotides read TGTGCCAGCAGCCCAGAGGGCTGGGCGGGAGTGGGAAAAGAGACCCAGTACTTC.

J is TRBJ2-5 and V is TRBV5-1, with D possibly TRBD2 on 5 matching bases. The germline V and J ends were trimmed by 4 bases and 4 bases, with 17 bases remaining between them. CDR3 size: 15 residues. From germline, CDR1 is SGHRS and CDR2 YFSETQ. CDR3 loop: CASSQRPGPRETQYF. The CDR3 DNA reads TGCGCCAGCAGCCAGCGGCCGGGTCCCCGAGAGACCCAGTACTTC.

J is TRBJ2-1 and V is TRBV7-2; 10 bases line up with TRBD2. Trimming removed 5 bases from V and 4 bases from J; junction bases left unmatched: 8. Germline CDR1 is SGHTA and CDR2 is FQGNSA. The CDR3 is 16 amino acids. The chain's CDR3 is CASSPRTSGAYNEQFF. The CDR3 DNA reads as TGTGCCAGCAGCCCCCGGACTAGCGGAGCTTACAATGAGCAGTTCTTC.

The J gene is TRBJ2-6, the V gene TRBV28, with 11 bases matching TRBD2. This CDR3 spans 16 amino acids. Per the germline V gene, CDR1 is MDHEN and CDR2 is SYDVKM. V shed 6 bases, J shed 4 bases, and the junction held 5 bases outside the gene matches. Here the CDR3 reads CASRNSGRAGANVLTF. DNA of the CDR3: TGTGCCAGCAGAAATAGCGGGAGGGCCGGGGCCAACGTCCTGACTTTC.

V gene TRBV4-3 combines with J gene TRBJ2-7; possibly TRBD1 or TRBD2 for D (5 bases each). V was trimmed by 8 bases and J by 2 bases, leaving 22 bases between them. Germline lookup yields CDR1 LGHNA and CDR2 YSLEER. CDR3 length: 16 amino acids. The CDR3 spells CASSYAVGPTAYEQYF. The DNA of the CDR3 is TGCGCCAGCTCCTACGCCGTGGGACCTACCGCCTACGAGCAGTACTTC.

This sequence joins TRBV10-3 and TRBJ1-3; unclear D gene. From germline, CDR1 is ENHRY and CDR2 SYGVKD. CDR3 length: 16 amino acids. The V and J ends lost 4 bases and 0 bases respectively, with 13 bases between them. The CDR3 protein is CAISVEALSSGNTIYF. In DNA form, the CDR3 reads TGTGCCATCAGTGTTGAGGCCCTAAGCTCTGGAAACACCATATATTTT.

The genes are TRBV7-8 and TRBJ2-4, with D possibly being TRBD1 (6 bases). The germline V gene has CDR1 SGHVS and CDR2 FQNEAQ. The CDR3 contains 18 residues. Trimming took off 3 bases at V and 6 bases at J, with 24 bases between the two ends. DNA of the CDR3: TGTGCCAGCAGCTTTGCTGACCCAGGCACAGGGCCGGGAAACATTCAGTACTTC. It yields the protein CASSFADPGTGPGNIQYF.

The V gene is TRBV18, the J gene TRBJ2-3; possibly TRBD1 for D (7 bases). With 3 bases removed from V and 5 bases from J, the gap between germline ends came to 18 bases. CDR1 is KGHSH and CDR2 is LQKENI in the germline V gene. The CDR3 runs to 16 residues. The CDR3 loop is CASSPVGRGGGDTQYF. In DNA, the CDR3 is TGTGCCAGCTCACCGGTCGGGAGAGGGGGCGGAGATACGCAGTATTTT.